This T cell receptor (beta chain) stems from a study of patients and donors after allogeneic stem cell transplantation. Trimming took 6 bases from V and 8 from J; bases not matched to a gene: 7. The CDR3 loop spans 14 amino acids. This clonotype was detected a few times. TCRdb passed the RT-PCR reads through MiXCR, listing each CDR3 protein once. The sample records 160,000 or so distinct CDR3 sequences, roughly 24% being singletons. This clonotype was sampled from a human donor who was either an allogeneic HSCT recipient or a stem cell or donor lymphocyte infusion donor (not recorded which). It is not recorded whose cells these are; they may come from a transplant donor. V gene TRBV12-3 or TRBV12-4 combines with J gene TRBJ1-6; TRBD1 matches 7 bases. The material sequenced was blood, either unsorted or a sorted T cell fraction (not recorded which). The CDR3, as DNA: TGTGCCAGCAGACCGGACAGGCGGTATTCACCCCTCCACTTT. Translation gives CASRPDRRYSPLHF.